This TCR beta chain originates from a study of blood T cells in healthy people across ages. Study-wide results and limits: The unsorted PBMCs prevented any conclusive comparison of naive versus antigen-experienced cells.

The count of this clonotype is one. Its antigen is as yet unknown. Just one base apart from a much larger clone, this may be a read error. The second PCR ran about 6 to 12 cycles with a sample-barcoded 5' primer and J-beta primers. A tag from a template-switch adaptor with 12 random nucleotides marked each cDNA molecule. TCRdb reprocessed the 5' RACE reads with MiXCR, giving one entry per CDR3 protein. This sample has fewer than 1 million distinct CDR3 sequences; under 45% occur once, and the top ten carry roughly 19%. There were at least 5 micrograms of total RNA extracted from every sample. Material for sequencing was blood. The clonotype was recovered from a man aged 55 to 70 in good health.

This chain's CDR3 is CTSSQGLAETQYF. CDR3 DNA: TGTACCAGCAGCCAGGGACTAGCCGAGACCCAGTACTTC. The chain links TRBV7-2 to TRBJ2-5; 9 bases line up with TRBD2. With V trimmed by 5 bases and J by 5 bases, 3 bases remained unmatched. The CDR3 length is 13 residues. Germline CDR1 and CDR2: SGHTA and FQGNSA.